This passage covers 18 T cell receptor beta chains from one sample sequenced in a study of blood T cell repertoires in COVID-19 (dated by TCRdb to 2019 to 2021). Library generation was performed with the immunoSEQ multiplex PCR assay. Imported from immuneACCESS, the table was reduced by TCRdb to in-frame sequences with V and J called. These copies leave out some clones; in studies compared against another copy, an unresolved V gene accounts for under half, and the cause of the remainder is not known. The sample table contains approximately 280,000 clones; only one count was recorded for roughly 89% of them. The top ten clonotypes cover around 4.4% of the sample. Sequencing input: peripheral blood. These receptors were taken from a man aged 35 to 55 with acute or convalescent COVID-19.

This clone was counted only a few times. This rearrangement joins TRBV5-1 to TRBJ1-3, with 7 bases fitting TRBD1. Trimming took 0 bases from V and 4 from J; bases not matched to a gene: 7. This CDR3 is built from 16 residues. The germline CDR1 and CDR2 sequences are SGHRS and YFSETQ. The CDR3 sequence is CASSLEPGGTGNTIYF. CDR3 in DNA: TGCGCCAGCAGCTTGGAGCCAGGGGGAACCGGAAACACCATATATTTT. Full variable domain (outside the CDR3, taken from reference TRBV5-1 and TRBJ1-3): KAGVTQTPRYLIKTRGQQVTLSCSPISGHRSVSWYQQTPGQGLQFLFEYFSETQRNKGNFPGRFSGRQFSNSRSEMNVSTLELGDSALYLCASSLEPGGTGNTIYFGEGSWLTVV.

This sequence joins TRBV2 and TRBJ1-2; no clear D. Germline assignment: CDR1 SNHLY and CDR2 FYNNEI. This CDR3 spans 13 amino acids. The V and J ends lost 7 bases and 0 bases respectively, with 9 bases between them. CDR3 protein: CASIDTPNYGYTF. The CDR3 DNA reads as TGTGCCAGCATAGACACCCCTAACTATGGCTACACCTTC.

The chain recombines TRBV2 with TRBJ1-2, with TRBD1 identical over 8 bases. There are 14 residues in the CDR3. Germline V gene sequence: CDR1 SNHLY, CDR2 FYNNEI. The trim removed 6 bases at V and 5 bases at J, leaving 8 bases unmatched. In DNA form, the CDR3 reads TGTGCCAGCAGCGAATCAGGGGGCGCGTATGGCTACACCTTC. Translating gives CASSESGGAYGYTF.

The genes are TRBV4-2 and TRBJ1-6, with a possible D match to TRBD1 (6 bases). The V and J ends lost 0 bases and 0 bases respectively, with 12 bases between them. CDR3 length: 18 residues. CDR1 and CDR2 from the germline V gene are LGHNA and YNFKEQ. Here the CDR3 reads CASSQDRGGSSYNSPLHF. As DNA, the CDR3 is TGTGCCAGCAGCCAAGACCGAGGGGGAAGCTCCTATAATTCACCCCTCCACTTT.

This chain links TRBV6-6 with TRBJ1-1; a weak D match, TRBD1 (6 bases). Deletions cut 5 bases from V and 0 bases from J, with 22 bases between. Germline V gene sequence: CDR1 MNHNY, CDR2 SVGAGI (reference sequence). The CDR3 runs 18 residues. As DNA, the CDR3 is TGTGCCAGCAGTCCAACGGTCACAGGGTTACTGCTGAACACTGAAGCTTTCTTT. This translates into CASSPTVTGLLLNTEAFF.

Note on this clone: Compared with germline, one end of the junction differs, possibly owing to a read error. This rearrangement joins TRBV27 to TRBJ1-1, with a possible D match to TRBD1 (5 bases). This CDR3 comprises 13 residues. The germline gives CDR1 MNHEY, CDR2 SMNVEV (reference sequence). CDR3 DNA sequence: TGTGCCAGCAGGTTCAGGGTGAAGACTGAAGCTTTCTTT. Its protein is CASRFRVKTEAFF.

V is TRBV6-5 and J is TRBJ1-3, with D tentatively TRBD1 (5 bases). Germline lookup yields CDR1 MNHEY and CDR2 SVGAGI. V gave up 5 bases and J gave up 3 bases, with 11 bases separating them. The CDR3 runs to 14 residues. The CDR3 DNA follows: TGTGCCAGCAGTAGGGGTGGATTTGGAAACACCATATATTTT. Translating it yields CASSRGGFGNTIYF.

The rearrangement uses TRBV4-1 and TRBJ2-1, with D tentatively TRBD1 (6 bases). The germline CDR1 and CDR2 sequences are MGHRA and YSYEKL. This CDR3 region has 15 residues. Trimming shortened V by 4 bases and J by 5 bases, and 15 bases separated the two germline ends. The CDR3 region has the DNA TGCGCCAGCAGCCCGGGACATCATAGGGACAATGAGCAGTTCTTC. Encoded protein: CASSPGHHRDNEQFF.

This chain links TRBV5-4 with TRBJ1-1; D gene unclear. Germline V gives CDR1 SGHNT, CDR2 YYREEE (reference sequence). V was trimmed by 5 bases and J by 3 bases, leaving 14 bases between them. The CDR3 has 14 residues. The CDR3 bases are TGTGCCAGCAGTAGACTCCTGACTGACACTGAAGCTTTCTTT. Translated: CASSRLLTDTEAFF.

V and J are TRBV19 and TRBJ2-2, with 7 bases fitting TRBD2. The CDR3 covers 14 residues. J gave up 6 bases and V 6 bases, and 7 bases lay outside the gene matches. Germline loops: CDR1 LNHDA, CDR2 SQIVND (reference sequence). The CDR3 is CASRGGKVAGELFF. The CDR3 DNA is TGTGCCAGTAGGGGAGGGAAAGTGGCCGGGGAGCTGTTTTTT.

The CDR3 DNA is TGTGCCAGCACCCCGTCCCCTCGGCGGTCCTATAATTCACCCCTCCACTTT. This codes for CASTPSPRRSYNSPLHF. The genes are TRBV2 and TRBJ1-6; no reliable D call. Deletions cut 7 bases from V and 1 base from J, with 17 bases between. CDR1 is SNHLY and CDR2 is FYNNEI in the germline V gene. The CDR3 covers 17 residues.

V and J are TRBV24-1 and TRBJ1-1; D is unclear. The ends were cut back, 6 bases at V and 4 bases at J, with 14 bases in the middle. Per the germline V gene, CDR1 is KGHDR and CDR2 is SFDVKD. The CDR3 is 14 amino acids. CDR3 DNA sequence: TGTGCCACCAGTCCCACCGGGTTGACCACTGAAGCTTTCTTT. It yields the protein CATSPTGLTTEAFF.

The J gene is TRBJ1-2, the V gene TRBV29-1; D perhaps matches TRBD1 (5 bases). Between the trimmed V and J ends, which lost 6 bases and 3 bases, there was a span of 11 bases. The V gene's germline CDR1 is SQVTM and CDR2 ANQGSEA. The CDR3 is 12 residues long. CDR3 loop: CSVPRGDYGYTF. CDR3 DNA sequence: TGCAGCGTGCCTCGGGGGGACTATGGCTACACCTTC. The variable domain in full, with the rest retrieved from reference TRBV29-1 and TRBJ1-2, is SAVISQKPSRDICQRGTSLTIQCQVDSQVTMMFWYRQQPGQSLTLIATANQGSEATYESGFVIDKFPISRPNLTFSTLTVSNMSPEDSSIYLCSVPRGDYGYTFGSGTRLTVV.

This clone occurred a few times. This chain connects TRBV19 to TRBJ1-1; D gene unclear. CDR3 length: 13 residues. The V end lost 4 bases, the J end lost 2 bases, and 8 bases lay between the germline ends. Germline assignment: CDR1 LNHDA and CDR2 SQIVND (reference sequence). The CDR3 sequence: CASSSQANTEAFF. The CDR3, as DNA: TGTGCCAGTAGTAGCCAGGCTAACACTGAAGCTTTCTTT.

As to this clone: This same CDR3 is encoded by further DNA sequences in the sample. This chain links TRBV5-1 with TRBJ1-4; D is undetermined. Trimming stripped 0 bases from V and 4 bases from J, with 7 bases between. The CDR3 contains 14 residues. Germline-derived CDR1 and CDR2 are SGHRS and YFSETQ. The CDR3 spells CASSLEQINEKLFF. In DNA form, the CDR3 reads TGCGCCAGCAGCTTGGAACAAATTAATGAAAAACTGTTTTTT.

This clone is labeled medium-sized (0.01 to 0.1%). The rearrangement links TRBV11-1 to TRBJ1-2; 8 positions agree with TRBD1. V was clipped by 5 bases and J by 8 bases; unmatched bases: 7. CDR1 and CDR2 (germline): SGHAT, FQDESV (reference sequence). The CDR3 is 13 residues long. The CDR3 DNA follows: TGTGCCAGCAGCCTGGACAGGGTCGGGGGCTACACCTTC. Protein product: CASSLDRVGGYTF.

The V and J genes are TRBV7-8 and TRBJ2-1; possibly TRBD1 for D (5 bases). Germline loops: CDR1 SGHVS, CDR2 FQNEAQ. CDR3 length: 13 residues. V gave up 2 bases and J gave up 4 bases, with 6 bases separating them. This CDR3 reads CASSLRQYNEQFF. For the CDR3, the DNA is TGTGCCAGCAGCTTACGACAGTACAATGAGCAGTTCTTC.

DNA of the CDR3: TGTGCCAGTAGCCCCCGAGGGCGGGGTAGCTCCTACGAGCAGTACTTC. As protein: CASSPRGRGSSYEQYF. The chain has TRBV19 and TRBJ2-7; possible D gene TRBD2, 6 bases. The germline gives CDR1 LNHDA, CDR2 SQIVND (reference sequence). V was cut by 6 bases and J by 0 bases, with 18 bases left in between. The CDR3 totals 16 residues.